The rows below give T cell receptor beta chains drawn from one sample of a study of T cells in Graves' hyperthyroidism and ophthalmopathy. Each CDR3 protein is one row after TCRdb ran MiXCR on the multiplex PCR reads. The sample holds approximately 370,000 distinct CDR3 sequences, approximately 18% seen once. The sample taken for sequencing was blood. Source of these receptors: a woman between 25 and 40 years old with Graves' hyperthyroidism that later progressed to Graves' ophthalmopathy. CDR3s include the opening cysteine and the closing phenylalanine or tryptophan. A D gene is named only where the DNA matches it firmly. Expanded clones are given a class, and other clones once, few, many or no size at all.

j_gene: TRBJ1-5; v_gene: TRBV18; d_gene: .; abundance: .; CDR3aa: CASSNGGGQPQHF; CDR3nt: TGTGCCAGCTCAAACGGGGGGGGCCAGCCCCAGCATTTT
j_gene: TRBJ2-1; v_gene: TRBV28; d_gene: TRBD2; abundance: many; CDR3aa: CASTELAGDSYNEQFF; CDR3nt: TGTGCCAGCACAGAACTAGCGGGGGACTCCTACAATGAGCAGTTCTTC
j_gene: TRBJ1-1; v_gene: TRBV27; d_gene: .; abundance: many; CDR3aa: CASSLSPAGPTEAFF; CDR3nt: TGTGCCAGCAGTTTATCTCCGGCTGGGCCCACTGAAGCTTTCTTT
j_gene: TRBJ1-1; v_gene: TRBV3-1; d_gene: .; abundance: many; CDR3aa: CASSQLSGGTNTEAFF; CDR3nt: TGTGCCAGCAGCCAACTTAGTGGGGGAACGAACACTGAAGCTTTCTTT
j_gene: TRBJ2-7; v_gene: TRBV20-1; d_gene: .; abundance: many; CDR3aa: CSARPGRSMYEQYF; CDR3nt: TGCAGTGCTAGACCGGGTAGGAGTATGTACGAGCAGTACTTC
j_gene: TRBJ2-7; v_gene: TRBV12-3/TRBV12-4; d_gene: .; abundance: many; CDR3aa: CASSPYAVSYEQYF; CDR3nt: TGTGCCAGCAGCCCCTACGCGGTCTCCTACGAGCAGTACTTC
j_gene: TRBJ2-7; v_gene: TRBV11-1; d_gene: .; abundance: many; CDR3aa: CASSDILRSYEQYF; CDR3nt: TGTGCCAGCAGCGACATCCTTAGGTCTTACGAGCAGTACTTC
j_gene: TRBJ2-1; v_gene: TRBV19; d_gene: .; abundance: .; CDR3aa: CASSYDLINEQFF; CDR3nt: TGTGCCAGTAGTTATGACCTCATCAATGAGCAGTTCTTC
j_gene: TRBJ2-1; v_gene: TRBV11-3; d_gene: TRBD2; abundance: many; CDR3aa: CASSLSHGTGGEFF; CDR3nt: TGTGCCAGCAGCTTAAGTCATGGTACGGGAGGGGAGTTCTTC
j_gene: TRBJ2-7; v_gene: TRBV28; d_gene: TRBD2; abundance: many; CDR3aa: CASNPRGGGTYEQYF; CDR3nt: TGTGCCAGCAACCCCCGGGGCGGGGGAACCTACGAGCAGTACTTC
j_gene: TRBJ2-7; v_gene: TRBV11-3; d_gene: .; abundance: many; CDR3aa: CASSLEASYEQYF; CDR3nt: TGTGCCAGCAGCTTAGAAGCTTCCTACGAGCAGTACTTC
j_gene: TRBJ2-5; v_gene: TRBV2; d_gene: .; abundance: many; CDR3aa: CASKGVRETQYF; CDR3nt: TGTGCCAGCAAGGGGGTCAGGGAGACCCAGTACTTC
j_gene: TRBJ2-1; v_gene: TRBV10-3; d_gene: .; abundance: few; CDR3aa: CAISESESYNEQFF; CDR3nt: TGTGCCATCAGTGAGTCGGAATCATACAATGAGCAGTTCTTC
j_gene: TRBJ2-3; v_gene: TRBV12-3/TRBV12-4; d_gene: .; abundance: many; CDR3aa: CASSQRTTDTQYF; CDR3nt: TGTGCCAGCAGCCAGCGGACGACTGATACGCAGTATTTT
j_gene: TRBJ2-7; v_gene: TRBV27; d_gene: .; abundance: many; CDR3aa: CASSLEQGRLYEQYF; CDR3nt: TGTGCCAGCAGTTTAGAGCAGGGGAGGCTCTACGAGCAGTACTTC
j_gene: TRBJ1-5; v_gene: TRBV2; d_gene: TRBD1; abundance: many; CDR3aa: CATSPGQERDSNQPQHF; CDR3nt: TGTGCCACTTCTCCGGGACAGGAACGAGATAGCAATCAGCCCCAGCATTTT
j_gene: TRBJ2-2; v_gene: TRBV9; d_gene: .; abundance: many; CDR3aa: CASSVNTGELFF; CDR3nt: TGTGCCAGCAGCGTCAACACCGGGGAGCTGTTTTTT
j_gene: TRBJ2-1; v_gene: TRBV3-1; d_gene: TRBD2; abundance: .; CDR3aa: CASSLTSGATNEQFF; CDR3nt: TGTGCCAGCAGCCTTACTAGCGGGGCCACCAATGAGCAGTTCTTC
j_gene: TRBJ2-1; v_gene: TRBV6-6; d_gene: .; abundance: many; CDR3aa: CASSYDIYNEQFF; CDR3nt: TGTGCCAGCAGTTACGACATCTACAATGAGCAGTTCTTC
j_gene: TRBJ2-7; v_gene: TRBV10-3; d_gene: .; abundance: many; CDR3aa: CAISNLADGNEQYF; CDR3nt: TGTGCCATCTCTAACTTAGCAGATGGCAACGAGCAGTACTTC
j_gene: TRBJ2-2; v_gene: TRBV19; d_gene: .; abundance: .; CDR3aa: CASSIMGTVTGELFF; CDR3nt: TGTGCCAGTAGTATCATGGGGACGGTCACCGGGGAGCTGTTTTTT
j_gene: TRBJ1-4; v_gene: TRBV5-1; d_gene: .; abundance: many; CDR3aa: CASRGTTGDNEKLFF; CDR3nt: TGCGCCAGCAGGGGGACGACAGGCGATAATGAAAAACTGTTTTTT
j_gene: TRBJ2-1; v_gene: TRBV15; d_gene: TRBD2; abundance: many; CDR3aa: CATSRVYSGGRLVNEQFF; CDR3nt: TGTGCCACCAGCAGAGTTTACTCGGGGGGGCGCTTGGTCAATGAGCAGTTCTTC
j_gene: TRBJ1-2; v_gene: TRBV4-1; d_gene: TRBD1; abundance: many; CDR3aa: CASSLPGQVPYYGYTF; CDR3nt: TGCGCCAGCAGCCTCCCAGGACAGGTCCCTTACTATGGCTACACCTTC
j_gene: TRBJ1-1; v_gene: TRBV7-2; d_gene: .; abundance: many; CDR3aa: CASSRTVWGNTEAFF; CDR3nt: TGTGCCAGCAGCCGTACGGTGTGGGGGAACACTGAAGCTTTCTTT
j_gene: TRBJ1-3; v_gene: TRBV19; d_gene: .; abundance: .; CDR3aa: CASSPNRANGNTIYF; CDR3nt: TGTGCCAGTAGTCCGAACAGGGCCAATGGAAACACCATATATTTT
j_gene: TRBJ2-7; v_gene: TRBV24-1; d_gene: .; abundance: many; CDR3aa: CATSDPGSGYEQYF; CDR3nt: TGTGCCACCAGTGATCCCGGGAGCGGCTACGAGCAGTACTTC
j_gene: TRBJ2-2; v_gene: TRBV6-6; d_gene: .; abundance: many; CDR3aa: CASSYSTLTGELFF; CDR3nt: TGTGCCAGCAGTTACTCGACTCTAACCGGGGAGCTGTTTTTT
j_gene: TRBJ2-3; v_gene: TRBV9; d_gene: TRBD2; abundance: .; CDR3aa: CASSALAGGLGGTDTQYF; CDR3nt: TGTGCCAGCAGCGCGCTAGCGGGAGGGCTGGGTGGCACAGATACGCAGTATTTT
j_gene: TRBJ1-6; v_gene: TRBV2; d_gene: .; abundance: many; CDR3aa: CASRSGSSYNSPLHF; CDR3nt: TGTGCCAGCAGATCAGGGAGCTCCTATAATTCACCCCTCCACTTT
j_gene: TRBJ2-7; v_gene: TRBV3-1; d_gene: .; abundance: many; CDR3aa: CASSQISSYEQYF; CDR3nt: TGTGCCAGCAGCCAAATCTCTTCCTACGAGCAGTACTTC
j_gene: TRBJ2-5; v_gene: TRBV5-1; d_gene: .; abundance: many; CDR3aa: CASSLRDYQETQYF; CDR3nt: TGCGCCAGCAGCCTTCGGGACTACCAAGAGACCCAGTACTTC
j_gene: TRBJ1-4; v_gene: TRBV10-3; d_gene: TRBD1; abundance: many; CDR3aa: CAISAAGGRDEKLFF; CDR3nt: TGTGCCATCAGTGCGGCAGGGGGAAGGGATGAAAAACTGTTTTTT
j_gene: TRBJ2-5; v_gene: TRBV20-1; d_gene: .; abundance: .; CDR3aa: CSARDFGGGPRETQYF; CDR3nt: TGCAGTGCTAGGGATTTTGGCGGGGGCCCCAGAGAGACCCAGTACTTC
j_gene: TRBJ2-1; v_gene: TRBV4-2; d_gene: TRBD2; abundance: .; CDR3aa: CASSQDASGHTSYNEQFF; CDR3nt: TGTGCCAGCAGCCAAGATGCTAGCGGCCACACATCCTACAATGAGCAGTTCTTC
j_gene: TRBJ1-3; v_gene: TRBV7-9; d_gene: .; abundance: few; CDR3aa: CASRVASSGNTIYF; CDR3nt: TGTGCCAGCAGAGTGGCCAGTTCTGGAAACACCATATATTTT
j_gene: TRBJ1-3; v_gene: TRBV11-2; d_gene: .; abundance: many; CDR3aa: CASSSSKTGNTIYF; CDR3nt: TGTGCCAGCAGCTCAAGTAAGACAGGAAACACCATATATTTT
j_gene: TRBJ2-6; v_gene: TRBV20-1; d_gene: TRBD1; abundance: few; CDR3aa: CSARDRVSGANVLTF; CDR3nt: TGCAGTGCCCGGGACAGGGTCTCTGGGGCCAACGTCCTGACTTTC
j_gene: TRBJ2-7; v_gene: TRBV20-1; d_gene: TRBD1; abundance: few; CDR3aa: CSASNPGTGGNYEQYF; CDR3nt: TGCAGTGCTAGCAATCCCGGGACAGGTGGAAACTACGAGCAGTACTTC
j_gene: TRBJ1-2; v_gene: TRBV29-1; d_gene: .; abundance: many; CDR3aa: CSVNQGYYGYTF; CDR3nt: TGCAGCGTGAACCAGGGCTACTATGGCTACACCTTC
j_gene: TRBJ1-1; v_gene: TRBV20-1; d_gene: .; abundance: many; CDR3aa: CSADDTGFHTEAFF; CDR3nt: TGCAGTGCTGACGACACAGGGTTTCACACTGAAGCTTTCTTT
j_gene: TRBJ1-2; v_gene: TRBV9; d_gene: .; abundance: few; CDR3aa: CASSPLDRGLSGYTF; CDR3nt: TGTGCCAGCAGTCCCCTCGATAGAGGTCTAAGTGGCTACACCTTC
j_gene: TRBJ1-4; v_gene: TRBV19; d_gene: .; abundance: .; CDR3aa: CASIGTGRHNEKLFF; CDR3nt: TGTGCCAGTATCGGGACGGGACGGCATAATGAAAAACTGTTTTTT
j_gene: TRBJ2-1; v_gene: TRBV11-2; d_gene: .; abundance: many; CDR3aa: CASSQSIAGQFF; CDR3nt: TGTGCCAGCAGCCAATCCATCGCGGGGCAGTTCTTC
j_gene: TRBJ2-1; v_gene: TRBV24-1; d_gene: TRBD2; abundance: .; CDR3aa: CATSDAGPDGLAGGGGEQFF; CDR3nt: TGTGCCACCAGTGATGCAGGTCCAGATGGACTAGCGGGGGGGGGGGGTGAGCAGTTCTTC
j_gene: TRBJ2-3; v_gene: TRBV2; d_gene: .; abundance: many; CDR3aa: CASSEPALSPRTDTQYF; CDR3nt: TGTGCCAGCAGTGAACCCGCCCTGAGCCCTCGCACAGATACGCAGTATTTT
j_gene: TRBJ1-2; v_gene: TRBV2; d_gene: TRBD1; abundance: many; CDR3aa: CASSLQGAFSGYTF; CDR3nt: TGTGCCAGCAGTCTACAGGGGGCGTTCTCTGGCTACACCTTC
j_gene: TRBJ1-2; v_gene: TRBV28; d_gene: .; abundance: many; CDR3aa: CASSPLFNDLYYGYTF; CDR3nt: TGTGCCAGCAGTCCACTATTCAACGACCTCTACTATGGCTACACCTTC
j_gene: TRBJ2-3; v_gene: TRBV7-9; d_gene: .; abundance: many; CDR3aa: CASRTAADTQYF; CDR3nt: TGTGCCAGCAGAACAGCGGCGGATACGCAGTATTTT
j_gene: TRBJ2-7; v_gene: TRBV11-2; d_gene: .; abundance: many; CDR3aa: CASSLGQTSSYEQYF; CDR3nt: TGTGCCAGCAGCTTAGGGCAGACCAGCTCCTACGAGCAGTACTTC
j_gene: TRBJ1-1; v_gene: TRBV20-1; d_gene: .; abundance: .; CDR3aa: CSVTETTEAFF; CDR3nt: TGCAGTGTGACAGAAACCACTGAAGCTTTCTTT
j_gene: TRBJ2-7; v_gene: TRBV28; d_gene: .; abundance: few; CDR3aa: CASSLNRGSYEQYF; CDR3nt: TGTGCCAGCAGTTTAAATAGGGGCTCCTACGAGCAGTACTTC
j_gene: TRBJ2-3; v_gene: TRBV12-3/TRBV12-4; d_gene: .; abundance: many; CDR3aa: CNYGRQDTQYF; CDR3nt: TGTAACTACGGACGCCAGGATACGCAGTATTTT
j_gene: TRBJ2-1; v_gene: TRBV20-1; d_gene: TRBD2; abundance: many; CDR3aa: CSARESGSVYNEQFF; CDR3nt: TGCAGTGCTAGAGAAAGCGGGAGTGTGTACAATGAGCAGTTCTTC
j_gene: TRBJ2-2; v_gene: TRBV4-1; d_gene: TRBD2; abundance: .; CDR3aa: CASSRAGGADTGELFF; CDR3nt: TGCGCCAGCAGCCGGGCCGGGGGGGCGGACACCGGGGAGCTGTTTTTT